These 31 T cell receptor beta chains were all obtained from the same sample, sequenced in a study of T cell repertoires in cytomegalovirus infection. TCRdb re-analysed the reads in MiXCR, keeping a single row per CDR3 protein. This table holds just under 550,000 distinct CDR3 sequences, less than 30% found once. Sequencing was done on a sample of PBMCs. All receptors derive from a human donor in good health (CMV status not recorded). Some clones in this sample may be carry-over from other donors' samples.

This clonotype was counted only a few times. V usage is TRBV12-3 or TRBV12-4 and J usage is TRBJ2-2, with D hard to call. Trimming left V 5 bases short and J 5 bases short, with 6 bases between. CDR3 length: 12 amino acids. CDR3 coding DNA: TGTGCCAGCAGTGATGTAACCGGGGAGCTGTTTTTT. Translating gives CASSDVTGELFF.

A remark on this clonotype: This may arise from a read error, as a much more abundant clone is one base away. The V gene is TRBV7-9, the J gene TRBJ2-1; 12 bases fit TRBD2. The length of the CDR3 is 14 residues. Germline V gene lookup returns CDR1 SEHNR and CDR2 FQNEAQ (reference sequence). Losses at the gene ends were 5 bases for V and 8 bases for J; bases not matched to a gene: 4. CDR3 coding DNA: TGTGCCAGCAGCCGGACTAGCGGGAAGGATGAGCAGTTCTTC. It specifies CASSRTSGKDEQFF.

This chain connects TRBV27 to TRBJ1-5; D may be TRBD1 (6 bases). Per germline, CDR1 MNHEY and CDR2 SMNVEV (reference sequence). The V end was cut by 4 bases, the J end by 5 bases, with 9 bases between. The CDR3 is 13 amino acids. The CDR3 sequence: CASSSRGHQPQHF. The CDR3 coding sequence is TGTGCCAGCAGTTCGCGGGGGCATCAGCCCCAGCATTTT.

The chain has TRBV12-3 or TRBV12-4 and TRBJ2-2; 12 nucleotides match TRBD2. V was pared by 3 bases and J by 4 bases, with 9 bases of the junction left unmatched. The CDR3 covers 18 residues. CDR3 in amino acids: CASSFRLAGGPGTGELFF. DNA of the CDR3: TGTGCCAGCAGTTTTCGGCTAGCGGGAGGGCCGGGCACCGGGGAGCTGTTTTTT.

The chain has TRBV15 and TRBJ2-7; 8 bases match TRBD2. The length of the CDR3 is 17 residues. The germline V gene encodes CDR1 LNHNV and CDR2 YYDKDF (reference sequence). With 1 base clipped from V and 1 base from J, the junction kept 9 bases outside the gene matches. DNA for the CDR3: TGTGCCACCAGCAGAGGAGGAGCGGGAGTAGGTTCCTACGAGCAGTACTTC. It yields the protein CATSRGGAGVGSYEQYF. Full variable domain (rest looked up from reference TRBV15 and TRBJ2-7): DAMVIQNPRYQVTQFGKPVTLSCSQTLNHNVMYWYQQKSSQAPKLLFHYYDKDFNNEADTPDNFQSRRPNTSFCFLDIRSPGLGDTAMYLCATSRGGAGVGSYEQYFGPGTRLTVT.

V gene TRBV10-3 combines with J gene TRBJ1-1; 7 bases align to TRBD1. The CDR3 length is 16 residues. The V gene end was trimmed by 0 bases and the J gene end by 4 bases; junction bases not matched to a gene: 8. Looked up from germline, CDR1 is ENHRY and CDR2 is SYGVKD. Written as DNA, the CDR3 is TGTGCCATCAGTGAGTCAGAGGGGGCTACGAGCACTGAAGCTTTCTTT. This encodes CAISESEGATSTEAFF.

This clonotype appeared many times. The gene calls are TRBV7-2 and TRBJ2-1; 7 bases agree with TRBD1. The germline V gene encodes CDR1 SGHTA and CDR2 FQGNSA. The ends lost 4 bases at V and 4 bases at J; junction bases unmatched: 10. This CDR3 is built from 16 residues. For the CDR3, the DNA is TGTGCCAGCAGCTATACAGGGGACGGTGCGTACAATGAGCAGTTCTTC. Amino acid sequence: CASSYTGDGAYNEQFF.

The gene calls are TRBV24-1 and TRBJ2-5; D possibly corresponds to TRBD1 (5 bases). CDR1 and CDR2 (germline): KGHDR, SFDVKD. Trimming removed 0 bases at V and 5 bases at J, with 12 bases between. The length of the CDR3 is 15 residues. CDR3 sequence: CATSDLTGPAETQYF. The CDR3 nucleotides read TGTGCCACCAGTGATTTGACAGGCCCAGCGGAGACCCAGTACTTC.

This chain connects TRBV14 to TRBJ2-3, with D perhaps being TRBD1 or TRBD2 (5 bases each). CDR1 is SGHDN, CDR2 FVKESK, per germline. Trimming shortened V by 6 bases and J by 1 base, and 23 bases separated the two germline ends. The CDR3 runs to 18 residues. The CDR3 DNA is TGTGCCAGCAGTCATCTCGGGGCGGGTCCCCTCGGCACAGATACGCAGTATTTT. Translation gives CASSHLGAGPLGTDTQYF.

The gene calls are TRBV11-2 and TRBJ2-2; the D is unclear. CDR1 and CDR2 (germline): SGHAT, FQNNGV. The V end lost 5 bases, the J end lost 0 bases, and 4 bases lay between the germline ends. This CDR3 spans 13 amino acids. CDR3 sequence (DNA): TGTGCCAGCAGCCATACGAACACCGGGGAGCTGTTTTTT. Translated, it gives CASSHTNTGELFF.

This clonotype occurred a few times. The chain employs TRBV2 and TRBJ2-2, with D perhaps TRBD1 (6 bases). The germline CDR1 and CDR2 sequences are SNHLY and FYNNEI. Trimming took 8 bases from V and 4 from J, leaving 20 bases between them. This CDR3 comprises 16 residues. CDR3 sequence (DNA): TGTGCCAGCGGATTAACAGGGAAACCGAGCACCGGGGAGCTGTTTTTT. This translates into CASGLTGKPSTGELFF.

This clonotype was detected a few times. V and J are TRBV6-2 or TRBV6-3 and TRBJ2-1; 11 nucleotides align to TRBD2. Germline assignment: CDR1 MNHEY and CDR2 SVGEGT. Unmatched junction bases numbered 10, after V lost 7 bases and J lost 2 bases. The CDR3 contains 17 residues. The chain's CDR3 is CASNDQLAGDPYNEQFF. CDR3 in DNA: TGTGCCAGCAACGACCAACTAGCGGGAGACCCCTACAATGAGCAGTTCTTC.

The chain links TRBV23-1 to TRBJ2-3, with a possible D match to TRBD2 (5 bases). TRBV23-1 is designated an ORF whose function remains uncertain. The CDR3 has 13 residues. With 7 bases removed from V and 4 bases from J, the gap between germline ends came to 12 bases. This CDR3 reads CASIIRDPDTQYF. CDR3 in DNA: TGCGCCAGCATTATCCGGGATCCAGATACGCAGTATTTT.

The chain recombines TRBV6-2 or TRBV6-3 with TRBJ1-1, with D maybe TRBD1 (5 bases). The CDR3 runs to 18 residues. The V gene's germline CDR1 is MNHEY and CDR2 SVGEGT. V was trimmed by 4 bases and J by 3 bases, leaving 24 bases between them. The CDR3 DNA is TGTGCCAGCAGTTCCCTTCGACACAGGAGACCGTTGGACACTGAAGCTTTCTTT. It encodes CASSSLRHRRPLDTEAFF.

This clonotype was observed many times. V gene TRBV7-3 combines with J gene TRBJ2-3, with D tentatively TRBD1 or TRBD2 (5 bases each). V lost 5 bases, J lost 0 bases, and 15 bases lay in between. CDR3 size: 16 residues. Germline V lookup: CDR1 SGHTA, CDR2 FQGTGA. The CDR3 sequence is CASSRGASLSTDTQYF. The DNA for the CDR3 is TGTGCCAGCAGCCGTGGGGCTAGCCTAAGCACAGATACGCAGTATTTT.

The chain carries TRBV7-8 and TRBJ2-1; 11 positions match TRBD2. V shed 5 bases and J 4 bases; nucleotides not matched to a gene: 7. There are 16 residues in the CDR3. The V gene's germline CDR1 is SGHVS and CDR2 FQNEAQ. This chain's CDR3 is CASSLSIAGGYNEQFF. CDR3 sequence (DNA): TGTGCCAGCAGCCTCTCGATAGCGGGAGGGTACAATGAGCAGTTCTTC.

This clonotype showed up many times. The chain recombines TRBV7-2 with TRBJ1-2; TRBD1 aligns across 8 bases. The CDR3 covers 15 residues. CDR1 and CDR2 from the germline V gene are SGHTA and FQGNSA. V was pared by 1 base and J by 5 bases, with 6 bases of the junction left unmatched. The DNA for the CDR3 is TGTGCCAGCAGCTTAGTGGACAGGGATTATTATGGCTACACCTTC. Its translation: CASSLVDRDYYGYTF.

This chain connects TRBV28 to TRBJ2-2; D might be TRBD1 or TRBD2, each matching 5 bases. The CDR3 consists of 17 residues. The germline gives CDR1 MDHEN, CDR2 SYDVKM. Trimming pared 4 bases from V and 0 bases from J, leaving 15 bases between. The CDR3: CASSYEGWGSNTGELFF. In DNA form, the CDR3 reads TGTGCCAGCAGTTACGAGGGGTGGGGGTCGAACACCGGGGAGCTGTTTTTT.

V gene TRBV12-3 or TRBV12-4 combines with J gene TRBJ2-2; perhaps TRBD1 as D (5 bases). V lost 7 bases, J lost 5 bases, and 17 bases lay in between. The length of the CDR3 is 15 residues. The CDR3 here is CASIAWVKGTGELFF. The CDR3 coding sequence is TGTGCCAGCATTGCTTGGGTTAAGGGGACCGGGGAGCTGTTTTTT.

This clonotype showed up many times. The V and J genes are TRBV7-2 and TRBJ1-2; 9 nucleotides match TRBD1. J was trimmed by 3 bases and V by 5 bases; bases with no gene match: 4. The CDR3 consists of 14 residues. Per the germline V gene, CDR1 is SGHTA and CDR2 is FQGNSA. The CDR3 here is CASSLRDRDYGYTF. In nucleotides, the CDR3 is TGTGCCAGCAGCCTCCGGGACAGGGACTATGGCTACACCTTC.

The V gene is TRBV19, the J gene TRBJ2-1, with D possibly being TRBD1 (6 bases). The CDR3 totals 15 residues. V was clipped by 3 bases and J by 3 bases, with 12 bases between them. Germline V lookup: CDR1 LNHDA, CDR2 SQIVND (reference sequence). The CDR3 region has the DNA TGTGCCAGTAGTATGGGGCAGGGGTTCTACAATGAGCAGTTCTTC. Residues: CASSMGQGFYNEQFF.

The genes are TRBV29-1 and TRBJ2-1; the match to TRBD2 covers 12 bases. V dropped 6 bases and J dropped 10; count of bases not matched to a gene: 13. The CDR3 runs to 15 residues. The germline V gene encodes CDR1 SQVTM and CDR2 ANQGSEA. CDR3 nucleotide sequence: TGCAGCGTAGGGCCTAGCGGGAGGGCCTCTCAGGAGCAGTTCTTC. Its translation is CSVGPSGRASQEQFF.

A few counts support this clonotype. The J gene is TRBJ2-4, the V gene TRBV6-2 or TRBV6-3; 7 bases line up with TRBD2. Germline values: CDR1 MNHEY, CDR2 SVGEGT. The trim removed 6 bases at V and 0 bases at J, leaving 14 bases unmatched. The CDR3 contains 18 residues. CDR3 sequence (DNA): TGTGCCAGCAGCCGTGCCGGGACTACCTACCTAGCCAAAAACATTCAGTACTTC. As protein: CASSRAGTTYLAKNIQYF.

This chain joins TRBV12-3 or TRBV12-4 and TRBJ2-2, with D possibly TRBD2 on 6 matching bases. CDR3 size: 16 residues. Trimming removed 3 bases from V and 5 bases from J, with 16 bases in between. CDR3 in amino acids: CASSFPAGSGTGELFF. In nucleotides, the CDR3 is TGTGCCAGCAGTTTTCCTGCGGGATCGGGTACCGGGGAGCTGTTTTTT.

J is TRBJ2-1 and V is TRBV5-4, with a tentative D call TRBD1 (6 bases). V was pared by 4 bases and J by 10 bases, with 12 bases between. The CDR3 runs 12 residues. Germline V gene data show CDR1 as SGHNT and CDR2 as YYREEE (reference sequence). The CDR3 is CASSLSQGEQFF. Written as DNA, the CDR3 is TGTGCCAGCAGCCTTTCACAGGGCGAGCAGTTCTTC. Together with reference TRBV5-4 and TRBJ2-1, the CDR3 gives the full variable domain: ETGVTQSPTHLIKTRGQQVTLRCSSQSGHNTVSWYQQALGQGPQFIFQYYREEENGRGNFPPRFSGLQFPNYSSELNVNALELDDSALYLCASSLSQGEQFFGPGTRLTVL.

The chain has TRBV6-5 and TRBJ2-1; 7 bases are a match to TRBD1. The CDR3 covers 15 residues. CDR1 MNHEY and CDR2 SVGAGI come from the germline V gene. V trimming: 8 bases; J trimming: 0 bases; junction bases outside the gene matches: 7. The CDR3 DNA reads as TGTGCCAGCGGGATGACAGGGACCTCCTACAATGAGCAGTTCTTC. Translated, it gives CASGMTGTSYNEQFF.

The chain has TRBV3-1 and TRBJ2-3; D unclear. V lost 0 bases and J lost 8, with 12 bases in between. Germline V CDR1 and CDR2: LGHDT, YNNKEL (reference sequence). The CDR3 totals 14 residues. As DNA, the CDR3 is TGTGCCAGCAGCCAAGATCTTACCGCGGTTACGCAGTATTTT. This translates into CASSQDLTAVTQYF.

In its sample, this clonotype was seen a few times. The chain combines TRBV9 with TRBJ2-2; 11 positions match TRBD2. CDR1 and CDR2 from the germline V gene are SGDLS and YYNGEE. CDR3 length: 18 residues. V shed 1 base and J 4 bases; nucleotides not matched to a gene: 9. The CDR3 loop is CASSVLSLAGGLTGELFF. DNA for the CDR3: TGTGCCAGCAGCGTACTCAGTTTAGCGGGAGGGCTCACCGGGGAGCTGTTTTTT.

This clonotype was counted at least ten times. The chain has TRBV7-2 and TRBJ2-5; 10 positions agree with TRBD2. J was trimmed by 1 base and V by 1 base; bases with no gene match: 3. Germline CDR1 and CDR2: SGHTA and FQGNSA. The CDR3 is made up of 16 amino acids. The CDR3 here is CASSLVTSGIQETQYF. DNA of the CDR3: TGTGCCAGCAGCTTAGTAACTAGCGGGATCCAAGAGACCCAGTACTTC.

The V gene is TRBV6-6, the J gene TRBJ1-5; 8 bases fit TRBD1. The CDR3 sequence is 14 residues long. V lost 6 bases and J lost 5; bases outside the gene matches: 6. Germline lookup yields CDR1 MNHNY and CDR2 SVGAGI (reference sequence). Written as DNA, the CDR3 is TGTGCCAGCAGGGCTCAGGGGGCGGATCAGCCCCAGCATTTT. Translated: CASRAQGADQPQHF.

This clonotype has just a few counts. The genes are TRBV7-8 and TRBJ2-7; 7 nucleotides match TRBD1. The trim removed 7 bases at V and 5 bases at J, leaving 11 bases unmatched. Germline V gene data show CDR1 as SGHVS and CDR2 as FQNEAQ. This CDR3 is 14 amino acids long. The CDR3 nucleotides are TGTGCCAGCACCCCGACAGGGCAATTAGACGAGCAGTACGTC. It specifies CASTPTGQLDEQYV.